A single sample is the source of the 25 T cell receptor beta chains below, sequenced in a study of shared clonotypes between healthy human individuals. Data came from immunoSEQ multiplex PCR; TCRdb stores just in-frame clones and leaves some out. This sample has millions of clones, with approximately 93% found just once. Material: naive CD4+ T cells from PBMCs. The subset here: CD45RA+ positively selected. Source of these receptors: a man in his late teens or twenties in good health. Some clones in this sample may be carry-over from other donors' samples.

The V call is TRBV5-1, the J call TRBJ2-3; TRBD1 aligns across 11 bases. The CDR3 covers 14 residues. Germline loops: CDR1 SGHRS, CDR2 YFSETQ. The trim removed 4 bases at V and 4 bases at J, leaving 2 bases unmatched. The CDR3 nucleotides are TGCGCCAGCAGCGAGGGACAGGGGGCAGATACGCAGTATTTT. The encoded protein is CASSEGQGADTQYF.

The V and J genes are TRBV5-1 and TRBJ2-1, with 8 bases matching TRBD1. The length of the CDR3 is 17 residues. The V segment lost 4 bases and the J segment 5 bases; nucleotides outside the gene matches: 14. Germline CDR1 SGHRS, CDR2 YFSETQ. CDR3 sequence: CASSLNPQGAGHNEQFF. The CDR3 DNA follows: TGCGCCAGCAGCCTAAACCCCCAGGGGGCTGGACACAATGAGCAGTTCTTC.

Worth noting for this clone: Other DNA sequences in this specimen translate into the identical CDR3. The chain uses TRBV14 and TRBJ1-1, with D hard to call. Germline V gene sequence: CDR1 SGHDN, CDR2 FVKESK. This CDR3 spans 15 amino acids. The germline V and J ends were trimmed by 0 bases and 0 bases, with 8 bases remaining between them. For the CDR3, the DNA is TGTGCCAGCAGCCAAGATTGGGCAGTGAACACTGAAGCTTTCTTT. This encodes CASSQDWAVNTEAFF.

The rearrangement uses TRBV6-1 and TRBJ2-7; 7 bases agree with TRBD1. Germline lookup yields CDR1 MNHNS and CDR2 SASEGT. With V trimmed by 6 bases and J by 1 base, 6 bases remained unmatched. This CDR3 is 14 amino acids long. CDR3 in amino acids: CASRAGTVSYEQYF. The CDR3 DNA follows: TGTGCCAGCAGGGCCGGGACAGTGTCCTACGAGCAGTACTTC.

This sequence joins TRBV28 and TRBJ1-5; 8 bases fit TRBD1. V lost 4 bases and J lost 3; bases outside the gene matches: 5. This CDR3 comprises 15 residues. Germline assignment: CDR1 MDHEN and CDR2 SYDVKM. CDR3 in amino acids: CASSSGQVFNQPQHF. CDR3 nucleotide sequence: TGTGCCAGCAGTTCGGGACAGGTTTTCAATCAGCCCCAGCATTTT.

The V and J genes are TRBV28 and TRBJ1-5; tentative D call: TRBD1 (6 bases). Germline V gives CDR1 MDHEN, CDR2 SYDVKM. Deletions cut 2 bases from V and 4 bases from J, with 15 bases between. The CDR3 loop spans 16 amino acids. In nucleotides, the CDR3 is TGTGCCAGCAGTTTACTAGGGAGCAGGGGTAATCAGCCCCAGCATTTT. Translated: CASSLLGSRGNQPQHF.

V usage is TRBV19 and J usage is TRBJ1-4; D not resolved. Looked up from germline, CDR1 is LNHDA and CDR2 is SQIVND (reference sequence). Trimming stripped 2 bases from V and 11 bases from J, with 24 bases between. The CDR3 extends over 17 amino acids. CDR3 amino acids: CASSIKNAAEPLGKLFF. CDR3 bases: TGTGCCAGTAGTATAAAAAACGCAGCGGAACCCCTGGGGAAACTGTTTTTT. Supplemented by reference TRBV19 and TRBJ1-4, the full variable domain reads DGGITQSPKYLFRKEGQNVTLSCEQNLNHDAMYWYRQDPGQGLRLIYYSQIVNDFQKGDIAEGYSVSREKKESFPLTVTSAQKNPTAFYLCASSIKNAAEPLGKLFFGSGTQLSVL.

The chain is built from TRBV2 and TRBJ1-1, with no clear D. The V end lost 4 bases, the J end lost 6 bases, and 9 bases lay between the germline ends. The germline V gene has CDR1 SNHLY and CDR2 FYNNEI. The CDR3 is 12 amino acids. This chain's CDR3 is CASSVLDSEAFF. The CDR3 nucleotides are TGTGCCAGCAGTGTCCTGGATTCTGAAGCTTTCTTT. Full variable domain (missing parts from reference TRBV2 and TRBJ1-1): EPEVTQTPSHQVTQMGQEVILRCVPISNHLYFYWYRQILGQKVEFLVSFYNNEISEKSEIFDDQFSVERPDGSNFTLKIRSTKLEDSAMYFCASSVLDSEAFFGQGTRLTVV.

The gene calls are TRBV5-5 and TRBJ2-3; D uncertain. The CDR3 runs 14 residues. V lost 3 bases and J lost 0, with 8 bases in between. Germline assignment: CDR1 SGHKS and CDR2 YYEKEE (reference sequence). This CDR3 is CASSSITSTDTQYF. In DNA form, the CDR3 reads TGTGCCAGCAGCTCTATTACTAGCACAGATACGCAGTATTTT.

This chain connects TRBV7-2 to TRBJ2-7; 9 bases are a match to TRBD2. CDR1 is SGHTA and CDR2 is FQGNSA in the germline V gene. With V trimmed by 3 bases and J by 3 bases, 6 bases remained unmatched. The CDR3 extends over 15 amino acids. Here the CDR3 DNA reads TGTGCCAGCAGCTTGGGGACTAGCCGACGCTACGAGCAGTACTTC. Translation gives CASSLGTSRRYEQYF.

The genes are TRBV2 and TRBJ2-5, with 8 positions matching TRBD1. J gave up 0 bases and V 6 bases, and 9 bases lay outside the gene matches. The CDR3 contains 16 residues. Germline loops: CDR1 SNHLY, CDR2 FYNNEI. CDR3 DNA sequence: TGTGCCAGCAGCTGGGGGACAGGCGCTAACCAAGAGACCCAGTACTTC. Amino acids: CASSWGTGANQETQYF.

The rearrangement joins TRBV4-1 to TRBJ2-3; D gene uncertain. The V gene lost 0 bases and the J gene lost 6 bases, with 19 bases spanning the gap. CDR1 is MGHRA and CDR2 is YSYEKL in the germline V gene. There are 17 residues in the CDR3. This CDR3 reads CASSQDVFAANPDTQYF. The DNA of the CDR3 is TGCGCCAGCAGCCAAGATGTCTTTGCGGCCAATCCCGATACGCAGTATTTT.

The chain carries TRBV29-1 and TRBJ1-2; D remains ambiguous. The CDR3 is 14 residues long. Trimming cost V 4 bases and J 4 bases, with 16 bases left between them. The germline gives CDR1 SQVTM, CDR2 ANQGSEA. The CDR3 protein is CSVAFFGFSYGYTF. The CDR3, as DNA: TGCAGCGTTGCGTTTTTCGGGTTTTCCTATGGCTACACCTTC.

Note on this clone: This sample also contains other DNA sequences that code for the same CDR3. CDR3 sequence: CASSLMGETQYF. The CDR3, as DNA: TGTGCCAGCAGCTTAATGGGGGAGACCCAGTACTTC. The V call is TRBV7-9, the J call TRBJ2-5; D is unresolved. V lost 2 bases to trimming and J lost 5 bases, with 6 bases between them. This CDR3 contains 12 residues. CDR1 is SEHNR, CDR2 FQNEAQ, per germline (reference sequence).

This chain uses TRBV5-1 with TRBJ1-1; maybe TRBD1 (6 bases). V shed 5 bases and J shed 3 bases, with 17 bases lying between them. The CDR3 totals 15 residues. Germline V gives CDR1 SGHRS, CDR2 YFSETQ. CDR3 bases: TGCGCCAGCAGGCCCGCGGGGGGCGCGGACACTGAAGCTTTCTTT. It is translated as CASRPAGGADTEAFF. Supplemented by reference TRBV5-1 and TRBJ1-1, the full variable domain reads KAGVTQTPRYLIKTRGQQVTLSCSPISGHRSVSWYQQTPGQGLQFLFEYFSETQRNKGNFPGRFSGRQFSNSRSEMNVSTLELGDSALYLCASRPAGGADTEAFFGQGTRLTVV.

This chain uses TRBV10-3 with TRBJ1-2; perhaps TRBD1 as D (5 bases). CDR1 is ENHRY, CDR2 SYGVKD, per germline. Trimming removed 6 bases at V and 7 bases at J, with 12 bases between. The CDR3 runs 12 residues. The CDR3: CAIRAGLGGYTF. Written as DNA, the CDR3 is TGTGCCATCAGGGCAGGGTTGGGTGGCTACACCTTC.

This chain links TRBV19 with TRBJ2-2; TRBD2 matches at 11 bases. This CDR3 is built from 15 residues. The V segment lost 6 bases and the J segment 6 bases; nucleotides outside the gene matches: 6. CDR1 and CDR2 from the germline V gene are LNHDA and SQIVND (reference sequence). The CDR3 here is CASSRLAGLPGELFF. The CDR3 DNA reads as TGTGCCAGTAGCCGACTAGCGGGACTCCCCGGGGAGCTGTTTTTT. Drawing the rest from reference TRBV19 and TRBJ2-2, the complete variable domain is DGGITQSPKYLFRKEGQNVTLSCEQNLNHDAMYWYRQDPGQGLRLIYYSQIVNDFQKGDIAEGYSVSREKKESFPLTVTSAQKNPTAFYLCASSRLAGLPGELFFGEGSRLTVL.

CDR3 DNA sequence: TGTGCCAGCAGCTTAGAATCAGGGCCCTACGAGCAGTACTTC. Protein product: CASSLESGPYEQYF. The rearrangement uses TRBV11-2 and TRBJ2-7; D is perhaps TRBD1 (5 bases). Trimming took 0 bases from V and 2 from J, leaving 8 bases between them. The germline V gene has CDR1 SGHAT and CDR2 FQNNGV. The CDR3 consists of 14 residues.

This chain uses TRBV29-1 with TRBJ2-3; TRBD1 agrees at 7 bases. Germline CDR1 SQVTM, CDR2 ANQGSEA. J gave up 5 bases and V 7 bases, and 9 bases lay outside the gene matches. This CDR3 has 13 residues. CDR3 in amino acids: CSGGRGFVDTQYF. The CDR3 DNA sequence: TGCAGCGGCGGCAGGGGGTTTGTAGATACGCAGTATTTT.

J is TRBJ2-1 and V is TRBV6-5; D gene ambiguous. The V gene lost 6 bases and the J gene lost 7 bases, with 13 bases spanning the gap. This CDR3 has 13 amino acids. Per the germline V gene, CDR1 is MNHEY and CDR2 is SVGAGI. DNA for the CDR3: TGTGCCAGCAGCCGCCGGTTCGAGAATGAGCAGTTCTTC. This encodes CASSRRFENEQFF.

The chain employs TRBV7-2 and TRBJ1-5; 10 nucleotides match TRBD1. The germline CDR1 and CDR2 sequences are SGHTA and FQGNSA. The length of the CDR3 is 17 residues. With V trimmed by 5 bases and J by 1 base, 8 bases remained unmatched. Here the CDR3 DNA reads TGTGCCAGCAGCCGGGGACAGGGGAAAAGGAGCAATCAGCCCCAGCATTTT. Amino acid sequence: CASSRGQGKRSNQPQHF.

The rearrangement links TRBV5-1 to TRBJ1-2; 8 bases are a match to TRBD1. The CDR3 sequence is 14 residues long. From germline, CDR1 is SGHRS and CDR2 YFSETQ. V was clipped by 5 bases and J by 6 bases; unmatched bases: 9. DNA of the CDR3: TGCGCCAGCAGTTCAACCGGGACAGGAAATGGCTACACCTTC. This encodes CASSSTGTGNGYTF.

The chain has TRBV6-6 and TRBJ1-1; TRBD1 might be the D (6 bases). This CDR3 is built from 15 residues. Trimming removed 2 bases at V and 1 base at J, with 11 bases between. Germline loops: CDR1 MNHNY, CDR2 SVGAGI (reference sequence). CDR3 in amino acids: CASSYQEGGNTEAFF. Here the CDR3 DNA reads TGTGCCAGCAGTTACCAGGAGGGGGGGAACACTGAAGCTTTCTTT.

CDR3 in amino acids: CAWSVLVSKNIQYF. The CDR3 DNA sequence: TGTGCCTGGAGTGTACTGGTATCCAAAAACATTCAGTACTTC. This chain uses TRBV30 with TRBJ2-4, with unresolved D. V shed 0 bases and J shed 2 bases, with 8 bases lying between them. The CDR3 has 14 residues. CDR1 is GTSNPN and CDR2 is SVGIG in the germline V gene (reference sequence).

In DNA, the CDR3 is TGTGCCAGCAGTCAGACCCCGGGGGCCTATGGCTACACCTTC. Amino acids: CASSQTPGAYGYTF. The V gene is TRBV6-6, the J gene TRBJ1-2; D possibly corresponds to TRBD1 (6 bases). CDR3 length equals 14 residues. Germline V gene sequence: CDR1 MNHNY, CDR2 SVGAGI (reference sequence). The V gene lost 5 bases and the J gene lost 4 bases, with 14 bases spanning the gap.